This passage covers 26 T cell receptor beta chains from one sample sequenced in a study of T cell repertoires in cytomegalovirus infection. TCRdb used MiXCR to reprocess the reads, holding one entry per CDR3 protein. This table has 200,000 to 300,000 distinct CDR3 sequences, around 12% appearing once. Specimen: PBMCs. The source of these receptors is a human donor in good health (CMV status not recorded). Some clones in this sample may be carry-over from other donors' samples.

This clonotype was observed at least ten times. The V and J genes are TRBV6-1 and TRBJ2-5; D possibly corresponds to TRBD2 (6 bases). Germline loops: CDR1 MNHNS, CDR2 SASEGT. The V end lost 1 base, the J end lost 2 bases, and 11 bases lay between the germline ends. There are 15 residues in the CDR3. The CDR3 sequence is CASSEGGTTQETQYF. CDR3 nucleotide sequence: TGTGCCAGCAGTGAAGGCGGGACGACTCAAGAGACCCAGTACTTC.

On this clonotype: This clone may be a read error of a much larger clone one base away. The chain uses TRBV7-3 and TRBJ2-3; the D gene is possibly TRBD2 (6 bases). V lost 5 bases and J lost 1, with 13 bases in between. Germline CDR1 SGHTA, CDR2 FQGTGA. The CDR3 spans 15 residues. The CDR3 sequence: CASSVAAGRTDTQYF. CDR3 coding DNA: TGTGCCAGCAGCGTAGCGGCAGGCCGCACAGATACGCAGTATTTT. The full variable domain, rest sourced from reference TRBV7-3 and TRBJ2-3, is GAGVSQTPSNKVTEKGKYVELRCDPISGHTALYWYRQSLGQGPEFLIYFQGTGAADDSGLPNDRFFAVRPEGSVSTLKIQRTERGDSAVYLCASSVAAGRTDTQYFGPGTRLTVL.

This clonotype has a count of ten or more. The V gene is TRBV7-2, the J gene TRBJ1-2; weak D call: TRBD1 (5 bases). This CDR3 has 13 residues. V lost 8 bases and J 6 bases, leaving 16 bases between the germline ends. From germline, CDR1 is SGHTA and CDR2 FQGNSA. CDR3: CASGGSGIHGYTF. The CDR3 DNA is TGTGCCAGCGGGGGGTCCGGGATCCATGGCTACACCTTC.

This clonotype appeared many times. An end of the junction does not agree with germline; a read error may underlie this. The chain is built from TRBV10-3 and TRBJ2-4, with 9 bases identical to TRBD1. CDR3 length equals 12 residues. The germline CDR1 and CDR2 sequences are ENHRY and SYGVKD. This CDR3 is CAISETGGANLF. In DNA, the CDR3 is TGTGCCATCAGTGAAACAGGGGGCGCGAACCTCTTC.

This clonotype showed up many times. The V and J genes are TRBV27 and TRBJ2-7, with a weak D call TRBD2 (5 bases). In germline, CDR1 is MNHEY, CDR2 SMNVEV (reference sequence). V was trimmed by 8 bases and J by 2 bases, leaving 7 bases between them. The CDR3 covers 11 residues. The CDR3 DNA reads TGTGCCAGCGTCGGGGCCTACGAGCAGTACTTC. Translation: CASVGAYEQYF.

This clonotype was seen only a few times. The chain combines TRBV28 with TRBJ1-1; TRBD1 agrees at 8 bases. This CDR3 contains 16 residues. Looked up from germline, CDR1 is MDHEN and CDR2 is SYDVKM. The V gene end was trimmed by 6 bases and the J gene end by 0 bases; junction bases not matched to a gene: 9. CDR3 sequence: CASSLYRGKMNTEAFF. The DNA for the CDR3 is TGTGCCAGCAGCCTCTACAGGGGGAAAATGAACACTGAAGCTTTCTTT.

The chain employs TRBV3-1 and TRBJ2-1; 9 positions match TRBD2. This CDR3 spans 16 amino acids. After removal of 4 bases from V and 5 bases from J, the junction contained 9 bases not matched to a gene. Germline assignment: CDR1 LGHDT and CDR2 YNNKEL (reference sequence). The DNA of the CDR3 is TGTGCCAGCAGCCTACCCCCGGGACTAGCCAACAATGAGCAGTTCTTC. Its translation is CASSLPPGLANNEQFF.

This clonotype was counted many times. The rearrangement links TRBV24-1 to TRBJ2-1; 9 nucleotides match TRBD2. CDR1 is KGHDR and CDR2 is SFDVKD in the germline V gene. J was trimmed by 9 bases and V by 9 bases; bases with no gene match: 5. The CDR3 runs 12 residues. The CDR3 bases are TGTGCCACCCGAGGCGGGGGGGTTGAGCAGTTCTTC. Residues: CATRGGGVEQFF.

This clonotype was counted at least ten times. This chain uses TRBV2 with TRBJ1-1, with D uncertain. V was cut by 2 bases and J by 5 bases, with 12 bases left in between. From germline, CDR1 is SNHLY and CDR2 FYNNEI. The CDR3 length is 14 residues. The CDR3 sequence: CASSEFISSTEAFF. For the CDR3, the DNA is TGTGCCAGCAGTGAATTTATTTCGTCGACTGAAGCTTTCTTT.

The chain employs TRBV5-6 and TRBJ2-2; 9 positions agree with TRBD1. Germline trimming cut 2 bases from V and 7 bases from J; bases unmatched to any gene: 9. In germline, CDR1 is SGHDT, CDR2 YYEEEE. CDR3 length: 16 amino acids. CDR3 in amino acids: CASSLQGAVWSGELFF. The CDR3 coding sequence is TGTGCCAGCAGCTTACAGGGGGCGGTTTGGAGCGGGGAGCTGTTTTTT.

This clonotype was found many times. The chain carries TRBV7-2 and TRBJ1-5, with 9 bases lining up with TRBD1. V was pared by 5 bases and J by 2 bases, with 4 bases of the junction left unmatched. Germline loops: CDR1 SGHTA, CDR2 FQGNSA. The CDR3 is 15 residues long. This chain's CDR3 is CASSGGQGGNQPQHF. The CDR3 nucleotides are TGTGCCAGCAGCGGGGGACAGGGAGGCAATCAGCCCCAGCATTTT.

Many counts were recorded for this clonotype. The genes are TRBV7-3 and TRBJ2-7; 8 bases line up with TRBD2. The CDR3 loop spans 15 amino acids. J gave up 3 bases and V 4 bases, and 8 bases lay outside the gene matches. Germline V gene lookup returns CDR1 SGHTA and CDR2 FQGTGA. The CDR3 DNA reads TGTGCCAGCAGCTCCGCGACTAGCGCGATCTACGAGCAGTACTTC. It is translated as CASSSATSAIYEQYF. Full variable domain (outside the CDR3, taken from reference TRBV7-3 and TRBJ2-7): GAGVSQTPSNKVTEKGKYVELRCDPISGHTALYWYRQSLGQGPEFLIYFQGTGAADDSGLPNDRFFAVRPEGSVSTLKIQRTERGDSAVYLCASSSATSAIYEQYFGPGTRLTVT.

CDR3 nucleotide sequence: TGTGCCTGGAGTTTTCCTAGCGGGAGAAACAATGAGCAGTTCTTC. Translated: CAWSFPSGRNNEQFF. The chain combines TRBV30 with TRBJ2-1, with 10 bases lining up with TRBD2. V was clipped by 2 bases and J by 5 bases; unmatched bases: 6. The CDR3 spans 15 residues. Germline lookup yields CDR1 GTSNPN and CDR2 SVGIG (reference sequence).

This clonotype has a handful of counts. The J gene is TRBJ2-3, the V gene TRBV6-2 or TRBV6-3, with TRBD1 as a possible D gene (6 bases). Trimming removed 5 bases from V and 2 bases from J, with 11 bases in between. CDR3 length: 14 amino acids. Germline V CDR1 and CDR2: MNHEY, SVGEGT. In DNA, the CDR3 is TGTGCCAGCAGTAAGGACAGTACCACAGATACGCAGTATTTT. Encoded protein: CASSKDSTTDTQYF.

The chain couples TRBV11-3 to TRBJ1-1; TRBD1 might be the D (6 bases). V dropped 5 bases and J dropped 5 bases, with 12 bases sitting between them. The CDR3 consists of 13 residues. Germline values: CDR1 SGHNT, CDR2 YENEEA. The CDR3 protein is CASSPQGKTEAFF. The CDR3 DNA sequence: TGTGCCAGCAGCCCGCAGGGGAAGACTGAAGCTTTCTTT.

This clonotype was found many times. The CDR3 sequence: CASSPGGLAGRRELFF. CDR3 nucleotide sequence: TGTGCCAGCAGCCCAGGTGGACTAGCGGGGCGACGGGAGCTGTTTTTT. This chain uses TRBV7-2 with TRBJ2-2; TRBD2 aligns across 12 bases. Looked up from germline, CDR1 is SGHTA and CDR2 is FQGNSA. The CDR3 consists of 16 residues. J gave up 9 bases and V 5 bases, and 10 bases lay outside the gene matches.

This clonotype was seen ten or more times. The CDR3 DNA reads TGTGCCAGCAGCTTAGGGGCTAGCGGGGGATTCCAAGAGACCCAGTACTTC. Translating it yields CASSLGASGGFQETQYF. The chain has TRBV7-8 and TRBJ2-5; 10 bases map to TRBD2. The germline gives CDR1 SGHVS, CDR2 FQNEAQ. The CDR3 is 17 amino acids. Trimming removed 1 base from V and 1 base from J; junction bases left unmatched: 6. Based on the CDR3 plus reference TRBV7-8 and TRBJ2-5, the full variable domain is GAGVSQSPRYKVAKRGQDVALRCDPISGHVSLFWYQQALGQGPEFLTYFQNEAQLDKSGLPSDRFFAERPEGSVSTLKIQRTQQEDSAVYLCASSLGASGGFQETQYFGPGTRLLVL.

This clonotype was seen at least ten times. V is TRBV4-3 and J is TRBJ2-7; unclear D gene. V was shortened by 10 bases and J by 0 bases, with 10 bases between the two germline ends. The CDR3 spans 12 residues. Germline CDR1 LGHNA, CDR2 YSLEER. CDR3 bases: TGCGCCACCCTCAGGAGCTCCTACGAGCAGTACTTC. Protein sequence: CATLRSSYEQYF.

This clonotype was counted at least ten times. This chain uses TRBV7-2 with TRBJ1-2; no definite D call. The V and J ends lost 3 bases and 8 bases respectively, with 16 bases between them. CDR3 length equals 14 residues. Looked up from germline, CDR1 is SGHTA and CDR2 is FQGNSA. The DNA for the CDR3 is TGTGCCAGCAGCTTGGAGTTCTTCGGCAACGGCTACACCTTC. It yields the protein CASSLEFFGNGYTF.

This clonotype was seen ten or more times. The chain uses TRBV7-2 and TRBJ2-7, with 8 nucleotides matching TRBD2. Germline V gives CDR1 SGHTA, CDR2 FQGNSA. The J segment lost 1 base and the V segment lost 5 bases, leaving 10 bases of the junction unmatched. CDR3 length: 16 amino acids. DNA for the CDR3: TGTGCCAGCAGCCCTTCAGGTCCTAGCGGGTCCTACGAGCAGTACTTC. Its translation is CASSPSGPSGSYEQYF.

The rearrangement joins TRBV29-1 to TRBJ2-1; D may be TRBD2 (5 bases). With 6 bases removed from V and 7 bases from J, the gap between germline ends came to 10 bases. The CDR3 has 11 residues. Germline lookup yields CDR1 SQVTM and CDR2 ANQGSEA. The CDR3 bases are TGCAGCGTAGAGCCGGGGAATGAGCAGTTCTTC. The encoded protein is CSVEPGNEQFF.

This clonotype was seen repeatedly, ten times or more. J is TRBJ2-7 and V is TRBV7-2; tentatively, D is TRBD2 (7 bases). CDR3 length: 15 residues. The V gene's germline CDR1 is SGHTA and CDR2 FQGNSA. Trimming stripped 6 bases from V and 2 bases from J, with 17 bases between. The CDR3 nucleotides are TGTGCCAGCAGACGGATGGGCGGGGGCCCCTACGAGCAGTACTTC. The encoded protein is CASRRMGGGPYEQYF.

This clonotype has a handful of counts. V and J are TRBV3-1 and TRBJ1-6; 8 bases line up with TRBD1. CDR1 and CDR2 from the germline V gene are LGHDT and YNNKEL (reference sequence). The CDR3 is made up of 15 amino acids. The V gene end was trimmed by 0 bases and the J gene end by 9 bases; junction bases not matched to a gene: 4. The CDR3 spells CASSQDVTGASPLHF. The CDR3 DNA is TGTGCCAGCAGCCAAGACGTGACAGGGGCTTCACCCCTCCACTTT. Filled out from reference TRBV3-1 and TRBJ1-6, the complete variable domain reads DTAVSQTPKYLVTQMGNDKSIKCEQNLGHDTMYWYKQDSKKFLKIMFSYNNKELIINETVPNRFSPKSPDKAHLNLHINSLELGDSAVYFCASSQDVTGASPLHFGNGTRLTVT.

This clonotype was seen many times. The rearrangement joins TRBV7-2 to TRBJ1-2, with D possibly being TRBD1 (6 bases). Looked up from germline, CDR1 is SGHTA and CDR2 is FQGNSA. With 1 base removed from V and 0 bases from J, the gap between germline ends came to 15 bases. This CDR3 is built from 17 residues. CDR3 loop: CASSLVAGGSSNYGYTF. The CDR3 bases are TGTGCCAGCAGCTTAGTGGCGGGGGGCTCCTCTAACTATGGCTACACCTTC.

V gene TRBV20-1 combines with J gene TRBJ2-7, with TRBD2 identical over 12 bases. J was trimmed by 2 bases and V by 3 bases; bases with no gene match: 5. CDR3 size: 15 residues. Looked up from germline, CDR1 is DFQATT and CDR2 is SNEGSKA (reference sequence). The CDR3 here is CSASPTSGRTYEQYF. The CDR3 DNA sequence: TGCAGTGCTAGCCCCACTAGCGGGAGGACCTACGAGCAGTACTTC.

The table lists this clonotype with many counts. The rearrangement links TRBV14 to TRBJ2-1, with 9 bases fitting TRBD2. V trimming: 4 bases; J trimming: 9 bases; junction bases outside the gene matches: 16. Per the germline V gene, CDR1 is SGHDN and CDR2 is FVKESK. The CDR3 has 17 residues. The CDR3 loop is CASSPSRRAGGPIEQFF. CDR3 DNA: TGTGCCAGCAGCCCTTCACGCCGGGCGGGAGGGCCAATTGAGCAGTTCTTC.